This record looks at one TCR gamma chain sequence and its context. This sample is drawn from a study of gamma-delta chains in newborns, infants, children. In the study overall: Innate gammadelta T cells reportedly expand polyclonally right after birth, driven by microbial exposure, per the title.

Germline CDR1 GITISATS, CDR2 ISYDGTV (reference sequence). The V gene end was trimmed by 2 bases and the J gene end by 4 bases; junction bases not matched to a gene: 11. The CDR3 consists of 19 residues. TCRdb re-processed the reads using CATT. The profile shows 900 or so gamma-chain clones, roughly 40% of them singletons. V gene TRGV9 combines with J gene TRGJP. In the absence of a J gene in TCRdb, the DNA was matched to germline to assign it here. The specimen was blood. This TCR came from a child who was a newborn, infant or young child, either healthy, febrile or measles-vaccinated (not recorded which). CDR3 region: CALWEGKTSQELGKKIKVF. CDR3 sequence (DNA): TGTGCCTTGTGGGAGGGAAAAACCAGTCAAGAGTTGGGCAAAAAAATCAAGGTATTT.